Reported below is one TCR beta chain. The entry originates in a study of cytotoxic CD8 clonotypes in ibrutinib-treated CLL. Whole-study context: Overall, about 25 responses were partial and 2 complete; following median around 68 months, about 15 patients stayed remitted and approximately 12 progressed.

The repertoire was sequenced with immunoSEQ multiplex PCR; TCRdb's copy has only in-frame clones and lacks some. This sample yields about 300,000 clones, of which more than 70% are seen a single time; around 5.1% belongs to the top ten. The CDR3 extends over 14 amino acids. Between the trimmed V and J ends, which lost 0 bases and 0 bases, there was a span of 3 bases. CDR1 and CDR2 from the germline V gene are LGHNA and YSLEER. V and J are TRBV4-3 and TRBJ1-5; D unclear. The sequence was collected from a human donor with chronic lymphocytic leukemia. The input for sequencing was PBMCs, taken at disease progression, from a patient treated with ibrutinib. The CDR3 nucleotides read TGCGCCAGCAGCCAAGACCATAGCAATCAGCCCCAGCATTTT. Translating it yields CASSQDHSNQPQHF.